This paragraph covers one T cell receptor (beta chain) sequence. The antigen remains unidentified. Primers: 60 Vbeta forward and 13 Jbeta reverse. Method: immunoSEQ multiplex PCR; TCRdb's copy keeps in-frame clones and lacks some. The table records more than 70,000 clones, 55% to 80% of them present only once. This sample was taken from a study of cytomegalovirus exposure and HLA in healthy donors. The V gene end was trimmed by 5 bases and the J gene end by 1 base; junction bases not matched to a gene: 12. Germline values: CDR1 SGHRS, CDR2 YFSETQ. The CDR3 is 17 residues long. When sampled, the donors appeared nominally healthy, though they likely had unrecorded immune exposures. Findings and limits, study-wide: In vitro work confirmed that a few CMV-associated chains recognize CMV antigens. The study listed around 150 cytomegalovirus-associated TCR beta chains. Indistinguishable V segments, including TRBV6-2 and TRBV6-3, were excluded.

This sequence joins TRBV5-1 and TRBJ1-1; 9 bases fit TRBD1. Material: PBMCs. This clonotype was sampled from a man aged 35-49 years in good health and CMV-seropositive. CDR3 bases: TGCGCCAGCAGACTGACCGGGACAGGGCTCAGGAACACTGAAGCTTTCTTT. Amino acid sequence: CASRLTGTGLRNTEAFF.